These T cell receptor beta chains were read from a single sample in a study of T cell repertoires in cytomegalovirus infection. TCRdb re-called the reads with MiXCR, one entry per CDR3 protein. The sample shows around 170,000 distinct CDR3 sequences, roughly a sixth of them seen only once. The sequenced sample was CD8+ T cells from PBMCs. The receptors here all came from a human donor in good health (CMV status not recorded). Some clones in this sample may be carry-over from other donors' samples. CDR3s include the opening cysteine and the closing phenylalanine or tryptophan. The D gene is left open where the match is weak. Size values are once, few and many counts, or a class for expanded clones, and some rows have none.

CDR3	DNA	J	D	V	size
CASSSLDRALYEQYF	TGTGCCAGCAGCTCCCTGGACAGGGCTCTCTACGAGCAGTACTTC	TRBJ2-7	TRBD1	TRBV7-2	.
CASSPSRPGPPDIQYF	TGCGCCAGCAGCCCCTCCCGTCCCGGCCCCCCTGACATTCAGTACTTC	TRBJ2-4	.	TRBV5-1	few
CASSLAAYGQYF	TGTGCCAGCAGCTTAGCCGCCTACGGGCAGTACTTC	TRBJ2-7	.	TRBV7-6	few
CSVVSSYEQYF	TGCAGCGTTGTAAGCAGTTACGAGCAGTACTTC	TRBJ2-7	.	TRBV29-1	few
CASSPRGQENNYGYTF	TGTGCCAGCTCACCACGGGGACAGGAAAATAACTATGGCTACACCTTC	TRBJ1-2	TRBD1	TRBV18	few
CASSLETSGRPSTDTQYF	TGCGCCAGCAGCTTGGAGACTAGCGGGCGTCCTAGCACAGATACGCAGTATTTT	TRBJ2-3	TRBD2	TRBV5-1	.
CASSSTNRGQGQPQHF	TGTGCCAGCAGTTCTACCAACAGGGGGCAAGGTCAGCCCCAGCATTTT	TRBJ1-5	TRBD1	TRBV28	few
CASSFAAPSSGNTIYF	TGTGCCAGCAGCTTCGCGGCCCCCTCCTCTGGAAACACCATATATTTT	TRBJ1-3	.	TRBV7-6	few
CASSFLTALTDTQYF	TGTGCCAGCAGTTTTTTGACAGCGCTCACAGATACGCAGTATTTT	TRBJ2-3	.	TRBV28	few
CASSPGTSGRLDTQYF	TGTGCCAGCAGTCCCGGGACTAGCGGGAGATTAGATACGCAGTATTTT	TRBJ2-3	TRBD2	TRBV12-3/TRBV12-4	.
CASSPKSGGLNTGELFF	TGTGCCAGCAGCCCCAAAAGCGGGGGGCTGAACACCGGGGAGCTGTTTTTT	TRBJ2-2	TRBD2	TRBV11-3	.
CASSLSGAVGAFF	TGTGCCAGCAGTTTATCGGGGGCAGTGGGAGCTTTCTTT	TRBJ1-1	.	TRBV27	few
CASRGTEQYF	TGTGCCAGCAGGGGGACTGAGCAGTACTTC	TRBJ2-7	.	TRBV2	.